This T cell receptor (beta chain) was captured by sequencing in a study of T-cell reconstitution after alpha-beta-depleted transplantation in children. It was with unique molecular identifiers that the TCRbeta library was prepared. TCRdb reprocessed the PCR reads with MiXCR, giving one entry per CDR3 protein. The data show about 260,000 distinct CDR3 sequences, 8.2% seen once. The table lists this clonotype with many counts. As yet, its antigen is unknown. Trimming removed 1 base at V and 9 bases at J, with 10 bases between. The CDR3 consists of 13 residues. Germline CDR1 and CDR2: MGHRA and YSYEKL. Study-level points and caveats: Some patients showed high day-60 TCRbeta diversity, which derived from surviving recipient T cells and thymic progenitors. Where alpha-beta T cells came from about two months after transplant was reportedly several hundred expanded graft clones. Fresh T-cell production supplied most of the T-cell counts and diversity seen one year after transplant.

The chain is built from TRBV4-1 and TRBJ2-1; possible D gene TRBD1, 7 bases. Sequences were derived from PBMCs, mostly from graft donor cells, sampled 180 days after TCRalphabeta/CD19-depleted stem cell transplant. The clonotype was recovered from a male patient between 5 and 17 years old who had a stem cell transplant for acute lymphoblastic leukemia, so the T cells may come from the graft donor. The chain's CDR3 is CASSQAGGGEQFF. In nucleotides, the CDR3 is TGCGCCAGCAGCCAAGCAGGGGGAGGTGAGCAGTTCTTC.